This T cell receptor beta chain was captured in a study of T cell clonotyping in hematopoietic cell transplantation. TCRdb's table, derived via immunoSEQ multiplex PCR, lists solely in-frame clones and lacks some. Here the sample spans 9,500 to 12,000 clones, around 90% being singletons. Germline CDR1 reads LNHDA; CDR2 reads SQIVND (reference sequence). Trimming took 7 bases from V and 4 from J, leaving 10 bases between them. The CDR3 totals 12 residues. This clone was picked up a small number of times. The material sequenced was PBMCs, taken 180 days after allogeneic stem cell transplant. The chain uses TRBV19 and TRBJ1-2, with D uncertain. The clonotype comes from a male patient in his sixties who had an allogeneic stem cell transplant from an unrelated donor, so the T cells may come from the graft donor. Some clones in this sample may be carry-over from other donors' samples. The CDR3: CASNKGPYGYTF. DNA of the CDR3: TGTGCCAGTAACAAGGGCCCCTATGGCTACACCTTC.